One and the same sample provided the 10 T cell receptor beta chains below, sequenced in a study of blood T cell repertoires in COVID-19. The table came from immunoSEQ multiplex PCR; TCRdb's copy has only in-frame clones and leaves some out. The data show around 60,000 clones, roughly 83% seen once. The source material was peripheral blood. The receptors here all came from a man between 50 and 59 years old with COVID-19, enrolled during active disease.

The chain couples TRBV28 to TRBJ2-7; 10 bases map to TRBD1. This CDR3 contains 14 residues. Per the germline V gene, CDR1 is MDHEN and CDR2 is SYDVKM. V shed 6 bases and J 6 bases; nucleotides not matched to a gene: 8. Written as DNA, the CDR3 is TGTGCCAGCAGATTAGGGACAGGGGTATCCGAGCAGTACTTC. This codes for CASRLGTGVSEQYF.

The V and J genes are TRBV3-1 (or the pseudogene TRBV3-2) and TRBJ2-1; weak D call: TRBD1 (6 bases). V was clipped by 0 bases and J by 0 bases, with 12 bases between them. CDR3 length: 17 amino acids. From germline, CDR1 is LGHDT and CDR2 YNNKEL (reference sequence). For the CDR3, the DNA is TGTGCCAGCAGCCAAGATAGTAAGGGGGTCTCCTACAATGAGCAGTTCTTC. Translation: CASSQDSKGVSYNEQFF.

The V and J genes are TRBV15 and TRBJ2-7; no definite D call. The CDR3 consists of 12 residues. In germline, CDR1 is LNHNV, CDR2 YYDKDF (reference sequence). V was clipped by 0 bases and J by 7 bases, with 7 bases between them. In nucleotides, the CDR3 is TGTGCCACCAGCAGAGATCATCGGGAGCAGTACTTC. This sequence encodes CATSRDHREQYF.

V gene TRBV18 combines with J gene TRBJ2-1, with 8 positions matching TRBD1. From germline, CDR1 is KGHSH and CDR2 LQKENI. The CDR3 has 16 amino acids. Germline trimming cut 2 bases from V and 8 bases from J; bases unmatched to any gene: 11. The CDR3: CASSPSNRDRIDEQFF. The CDR3 nucleotides read TGTGCCAGCTCACCATCGAACCGGGACAGGATCGATGAGCAGTTCTTC.

The V call is TRBV6-6, the J call TRBJ1-2; the match to TRBD1 covers 9 bases. After removal of 6 bases from V and 2 bases from J, the junction contained 7 bases not matched to a gene. This CDR3 is 15 amino acids long. Germline-derived CDR1 and CDR2 are MNHNY and SVGAGI (reference sequence). The CDR3 loop is CASSRGQGMNYGYTF. The CDR3 coding sequence is TGTGCCAGCAGCCGGGGACAGGGAATGAACTATGGCTACACCTTC.

The chain couples TRBV11-2 to TRBJ1-5, with D possibly TRBD1 on 5 matching bases. V was shortened by 1 base and J by 7 bases, with 17 bases between the two germline ends. The CDR3 length is 16 residues. Germline assignment: CDR1 SGHAT and CDR2 FQNNGV. The CDR3 is CASSLGSGGIGQPQHF. The CDR3 DNA sequence: TGTGCCAGCAGCTTAGGGTCGGGGGGGATAGGGCAGCCCCAGCATTTT.

The chain joins TRBV28 to TRBJ1-2; D remains unclear. The CDR3 is 10 residues long. The V gene lost 5 bases and the J gene lost 6 bases, with 4 bases spanning the gap. The germline V gene has CDR1 MDHEN and CDR2 SYDVKM. Here the CDR3 DNA reads TGTGCCAGCAGTCGTGATGGCTACACCTTC. Protein: CASSRDGYTF.

This sequence joins TRBV18 and TRBJ2-1; 9 bases map to TRBD2. This CDR3 has 18 amino acids. Germline loops: CDR1 KGHSH, CDR2 LQKENI. V shed 3 bases, J shed 8 bases, and the junction held 17 bases outside the gene matches. The CDR3 spells CASSPGAVGPGLAHEQFF. In nucleotides, the CDR3 is TGTGCCAGCTCACCGGGCGCCGTGGGTCCAGGACTAGCGCATGAGCAGTTCTTC.

The chain recombines TRBV3-1 (or the pseudogene TRBV3-2) with TRBJ1-4; 7 bases match TRBD1. V trimming: 5 bases; J trimming: 5 bases; junction bases outside the gene matches: 8. Germline CDR1 reads LGHDT; CDR2 reads YNNKEL (reference sequence). This CDR3 spans 15 amino acids. The CDR3 sequence: CASSGSGTENEKLFF. The CDR3 nucleotides are TGTGCCAGCAGCGGTTCCGGGACAGAAAATGAAAAACTGTTTTTT.

J is TRBJ2-2 and V is TRBV4-2; D is perhaps TRBD2 (6 bases). CDR1 is LGHNA and CDR2 is YNFKEQ in the germline V gene. CDR3 size: 16 residues. Trimming cost V 0 bases and J 5 bases, with 13 bases left between them. The chain's CDR3 is CASSQEGSGVTGELFF. The DNA for the CDR3 is TGTGCCAGCAGCCAAGAAGGTAGCGGAGTTACCGGGGAGCTGTTTTTT.